This record looks at one TCR beta chain sequence and its context. The CDR3 length is 15 residues. Looked up from germline, CDR1 is SGDLS and CDR2 is YYNGEE. V lost 0 bases and J lost 8, with 17 bases in between. Per the original data handling: ImmunoSEQ junction-only sequences lacked quality scores, so their filtering differed. Clones were read by immunoSEQ multiplex PCR, and TCRdb kept only the in-frame ones, dropping some. D and trimming were read from the DNA, whereas the V and J calls and clone size are those reported in that table. The profile covers over 2 million clones, with just under 95% appearing a single time and 0.3% to 0.4% taken by the ten largest. These data come from a study of shared clonotypes between healthy human individuals.

The rearrangement joins TRBV9 to TRBJ1-2; no clear D gene. Sequenced input: naive CD4+ T cells from PBMCs. Subset meaning: CD45RA+ positively selected. This receptor was obtained from a young man in good health. Some clones in this sample may be carry-over from other donors' samples. CDR3 loop: CASSVGASQSWGYTF. CDR3 coding DNA: TGTGCCAGCAGCGTAGGGGCCAGCCAGTCTTGGGGCTACACCTTC.